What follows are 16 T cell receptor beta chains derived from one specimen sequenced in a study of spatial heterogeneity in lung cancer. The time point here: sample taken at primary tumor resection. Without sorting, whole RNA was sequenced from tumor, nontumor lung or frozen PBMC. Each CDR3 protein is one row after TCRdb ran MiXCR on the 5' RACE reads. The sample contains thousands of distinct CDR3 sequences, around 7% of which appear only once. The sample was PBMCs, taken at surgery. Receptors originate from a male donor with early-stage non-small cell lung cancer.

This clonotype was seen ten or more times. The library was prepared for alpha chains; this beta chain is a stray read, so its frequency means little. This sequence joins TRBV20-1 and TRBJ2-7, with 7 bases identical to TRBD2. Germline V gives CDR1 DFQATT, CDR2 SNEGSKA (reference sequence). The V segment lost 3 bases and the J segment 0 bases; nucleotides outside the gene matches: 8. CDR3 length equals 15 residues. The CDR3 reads CSARPSGKSSYEQYF. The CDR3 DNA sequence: TGCAGTGCTAGGCCAAGCGGGAAGAGCTCCTACGAGCAGTACTTC.

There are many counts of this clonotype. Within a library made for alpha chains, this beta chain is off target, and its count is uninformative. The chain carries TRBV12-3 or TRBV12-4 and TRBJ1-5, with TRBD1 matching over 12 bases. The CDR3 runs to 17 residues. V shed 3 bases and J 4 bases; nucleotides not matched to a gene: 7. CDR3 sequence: CASSFYPGQGANQPQHF. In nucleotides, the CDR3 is TGTGCCAGCAGTTTTTATCCGGGACAGGGGGCTAATCAGCCCCAGCATTTT.

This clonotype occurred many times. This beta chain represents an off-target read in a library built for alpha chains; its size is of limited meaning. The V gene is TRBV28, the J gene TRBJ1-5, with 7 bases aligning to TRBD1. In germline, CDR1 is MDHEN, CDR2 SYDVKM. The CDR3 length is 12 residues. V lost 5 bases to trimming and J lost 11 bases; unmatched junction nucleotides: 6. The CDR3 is CASSTDRETQHF. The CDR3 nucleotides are TGTGCCAGCAGTACCGACAGGGAAACCCAGCATTTT.

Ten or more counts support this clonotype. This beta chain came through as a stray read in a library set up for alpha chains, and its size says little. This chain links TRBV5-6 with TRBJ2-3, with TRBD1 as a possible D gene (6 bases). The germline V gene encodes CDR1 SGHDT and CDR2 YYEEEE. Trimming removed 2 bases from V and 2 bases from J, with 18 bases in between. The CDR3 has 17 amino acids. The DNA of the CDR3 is TGTGCCAGCAGCTTCCAGGGGCAGGGCCTTCTCACAGATACGCAGTATTTT. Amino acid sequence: CASSFQGQGLLTDTQYF.

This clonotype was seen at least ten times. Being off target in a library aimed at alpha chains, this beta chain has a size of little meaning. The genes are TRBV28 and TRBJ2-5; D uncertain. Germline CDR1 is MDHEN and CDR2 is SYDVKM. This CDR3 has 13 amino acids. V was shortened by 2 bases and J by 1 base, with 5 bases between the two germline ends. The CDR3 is CASSLPGQETQYF. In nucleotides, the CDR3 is TGTGCCAGCAGTTTACCGGGCCAAGAGACCCAGTACTTC.

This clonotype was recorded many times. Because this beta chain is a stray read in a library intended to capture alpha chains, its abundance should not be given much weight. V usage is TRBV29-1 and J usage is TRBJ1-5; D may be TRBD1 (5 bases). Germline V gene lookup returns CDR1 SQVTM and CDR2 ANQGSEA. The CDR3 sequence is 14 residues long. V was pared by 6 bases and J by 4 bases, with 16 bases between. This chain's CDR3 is CSVWQGSRNQPQHF. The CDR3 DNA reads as TGCAGCGTGTGGCAGGGAAGTAGGAATCAGCCCCAGCATTTT.

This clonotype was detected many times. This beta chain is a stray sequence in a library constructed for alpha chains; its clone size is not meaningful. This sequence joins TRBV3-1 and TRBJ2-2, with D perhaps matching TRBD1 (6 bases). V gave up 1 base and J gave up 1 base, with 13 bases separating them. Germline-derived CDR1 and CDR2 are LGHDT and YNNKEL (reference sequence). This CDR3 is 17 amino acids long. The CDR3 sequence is CASSQVSGRGNTGELFF. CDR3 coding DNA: TGTGCCAGCAGCCAAGTTTCCGGCAGGGGGAACACCGGGGAGCTGTTTTTT.

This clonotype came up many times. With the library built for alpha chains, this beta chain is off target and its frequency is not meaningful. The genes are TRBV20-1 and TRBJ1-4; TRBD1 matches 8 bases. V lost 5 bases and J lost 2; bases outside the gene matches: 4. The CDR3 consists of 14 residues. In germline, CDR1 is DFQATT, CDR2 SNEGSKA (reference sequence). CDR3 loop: CSAPTGATNEKLFF. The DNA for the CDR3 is TGCAGTGCTCCGACAGGGGCGACTAATGAAAAACTGTTTTTT.

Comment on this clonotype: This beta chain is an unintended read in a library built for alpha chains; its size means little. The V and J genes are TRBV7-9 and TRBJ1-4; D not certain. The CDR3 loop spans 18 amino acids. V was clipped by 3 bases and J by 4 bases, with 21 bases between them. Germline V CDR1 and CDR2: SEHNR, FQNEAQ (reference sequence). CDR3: CASSFSRDRQAYNEKLFF. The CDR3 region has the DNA TGTGCCAGCAGCTTTTCCCGGGATCGGCAGGCCTATAATGAAAAACTGTTTTTT. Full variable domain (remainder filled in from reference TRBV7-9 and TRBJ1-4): DTGVSQNPRHKITKRGQNVTFRCDPISEHNRLYWYRQTLGQGPEFLTYFQNEAQLEKSRLLSDRFSAERPKGSFSTLEIQRTEQGDSAMYLCASSFSRDRQAYNEKLFFGSGTQLSVL.

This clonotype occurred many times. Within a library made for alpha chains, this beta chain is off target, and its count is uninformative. CDR3 sequence: CASSRWSSGSYNEQFF. The DNA of the CDR3 is TGCGCCAGCAGCAGATGGAGCAGCGGTTCCTACAATGAGCAGTTCTTC. The chain couples TRBV5-1 to TRBJ2-1; D possibly corresponds to TRBD2 (5 bases). V dropped 4 bases and J dropped 1 base, with 15 bases sitting between them. This CDR3 is built from 16 residues. From germline, CDR1 is SGHRS and CDR2 YFSETQ. The whole variable domain, filled in from reference TRBV5-1 and TRBJ2-1, reads KAGVTQTPRYLIKTRGQQVTLSCSPISGHRSVSWYQQTPGQGLQFLFEYFSETQRNKGNFPGRFSGRQFSNSRSEMNVSTLELGDSALYLCASSRWSSGSYNEQFFGPGTRLTVL.

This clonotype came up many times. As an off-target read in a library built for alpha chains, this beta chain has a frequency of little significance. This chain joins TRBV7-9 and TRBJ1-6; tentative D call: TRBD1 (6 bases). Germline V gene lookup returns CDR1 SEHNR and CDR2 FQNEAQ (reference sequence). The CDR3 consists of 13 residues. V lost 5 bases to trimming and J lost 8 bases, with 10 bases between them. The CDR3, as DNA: TGTGCCAGCAGCGCCACAGGGTATTCACCCCTCCACTTT. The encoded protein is CASSATGYSPLHF.

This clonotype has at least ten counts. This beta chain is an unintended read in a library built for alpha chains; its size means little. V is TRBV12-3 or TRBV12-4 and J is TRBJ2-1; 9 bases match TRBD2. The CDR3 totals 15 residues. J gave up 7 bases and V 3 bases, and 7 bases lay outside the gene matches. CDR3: CASSFGLASLNEQFF. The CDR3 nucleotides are TGTGCCAGCAGTTTCGGACTAGCGAGCTTAAATGAGCAGTTCTTC.

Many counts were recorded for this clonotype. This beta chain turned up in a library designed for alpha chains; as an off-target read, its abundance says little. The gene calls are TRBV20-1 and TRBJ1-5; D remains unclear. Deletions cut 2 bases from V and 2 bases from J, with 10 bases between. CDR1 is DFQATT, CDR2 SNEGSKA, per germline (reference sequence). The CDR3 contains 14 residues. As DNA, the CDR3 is TGCAGTGCTAGATTGGGCTGGGGCAATCAGCCCCAGCATTTT. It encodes CSARLGWGNQPQHF.

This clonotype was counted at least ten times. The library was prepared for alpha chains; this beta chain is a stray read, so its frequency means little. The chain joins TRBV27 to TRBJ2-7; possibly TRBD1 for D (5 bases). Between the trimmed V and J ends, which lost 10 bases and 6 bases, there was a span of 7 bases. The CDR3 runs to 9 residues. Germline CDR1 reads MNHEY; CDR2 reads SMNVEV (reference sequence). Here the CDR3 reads CATRGEQYV. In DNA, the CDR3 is TGTGCCACAAGGGGCGAGCAGTACGTC.

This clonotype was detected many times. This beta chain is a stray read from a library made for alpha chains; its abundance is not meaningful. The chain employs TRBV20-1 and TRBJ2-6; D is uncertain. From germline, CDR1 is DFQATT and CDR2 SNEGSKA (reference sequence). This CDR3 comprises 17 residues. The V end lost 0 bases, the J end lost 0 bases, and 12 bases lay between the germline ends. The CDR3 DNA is TGCAGTGCTAGAGATCGTCAGAAGAGCTCTGGGGCCAACGTCCTGACTTTC. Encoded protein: CSARDRQKSSGANVLTF.

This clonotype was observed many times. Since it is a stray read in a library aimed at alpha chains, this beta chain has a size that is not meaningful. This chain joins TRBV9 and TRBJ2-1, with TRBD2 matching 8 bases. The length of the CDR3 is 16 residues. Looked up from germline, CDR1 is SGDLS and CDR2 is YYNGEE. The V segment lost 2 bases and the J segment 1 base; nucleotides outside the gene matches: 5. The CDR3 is CASSVSGSVSYNEQFF. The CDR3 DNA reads TGTGCCAGCAGCGTGAGCGGGAGTGTTTCCTACAATGAGCAGTTCTTC.